The clone carrying this TCR beta chain appeared a single time. Antigen unknown. The V segment lost 0 bases and the J segment 2 bases; nucleotides outside the gene matches: 14. Per germline, CDR1 MNHEY and CDR2 SVGEGT. CDR3 size: 20 residues. The data were obtained in a study of T cell responses to AZD1222 COVID-19 vaccine. General study findings and limits: There were mostly white British donors and more females than males, and clonal diversity was possibly underestimated. The repertoires were collected only after the peak T cell response. The breadth and depth of Spike-specific TCRs increased once two AZD1222 doses had been given.

Method: immunoSEQ multiplex PCR; TCRdb's copy keeps in-frame clones and lacks some. The repertoire has about 120,000 clones, 85% to 90% of them found once; the top ten carry about 29%. The specimen comprised peripheral blood, sampled on day 0 of AZD1222 vaccination. This receptor was taken from an adult in good health. The chain employs TRBV6-2 or TRBV6-3 and TRBJ1-3, with 9 bases identical to TRBD1. The DNA for the CDR3 is TGTGCCAGCAGTTACTCGACTTTGGGACAGGGAACTGCTACTGGAAACACCATATATTTT. Amino acids: CASSYSTLGQGTATGNTIYF.